This record concerns one T cell receptor beta chain sequence. This sample is drawn from a study of T cells in tuberculosis. The CDR3 loop spans 15 amino acids. Unmatched junction bases numbered 0, after V lost 5 bases and J lost 0 bases. Germline-derived CDR1 and CDR2 are MRHNA and SNTAGT. The repertoire was sequenced with immunoSEQ multiplex PCR; TCRdb's copy has only in-frame clones and lacks some. The sample carries 29,000 or so clones, about 91% recorded once. Noted time point: new active TB diagnosis, blood taken before or within 7 days of starting treatment. HIV-seronegative South African adults aged 18 years or older had newly diagnosed active tuberculosis.

The V gene is TRBV6-4, the J gene TRBJ2-6; 8 bases match TRBD1. The origin of this receptor is an adult with tuberculosis. Source: PBMCs, taken at tuberculosis diagnosis. CDR3 DNA sequence: TGTGCCAGCAGTACAGGGGGCTCTGGGGCCAACGTCCTGACTTTC. Translated: CASSTGGSGANVLTF.